These 28 T cell receptor beta chains originate from one sample sequenced in a study of shared clonotypes between healthy human individuals. The naive CD8 population came from CD45RO-negative cells selected for CCR7, without terminally differentiated effector memory CD45RA+ cells. Using immunoSEQ multiplex PCR, the repertoire was profiled, and TCRdb retains in-frame clones only, with some absent. Among about 2 million clones listed, about 94% were seen once. Sequenced input: naive CD8+ T cells sorted from blood. The receptors come from a man aged 18 to 29 in good health.

This clone was counted a single time. The V and J genes are TRBV15 and TRBJ2-5; D not resolved. V shed 1 base and J shed 4 bases, with 10 bases lying between them. The CDR3 spans 14 residues. Germline values: CDR1 LNHNV, CDR2 YYDKDF (reference sequence). This chain's CDR3 is CATSRVGYAETQYF. CDR3 coding DNA: TGTGCCACCAGCAGAGTAGGGTACGCAGAGACCCAGTACTTC.

The chain joins TRBV7-2 to TRBJ1-1; D unresolved. The germline CDR1 and CDR2 sequences are SGHTA and FQGNSA. The CDR3 runs to 16 residues. Trimming stripped 5 bases from V and 0 bases from J, with 16 bases between. CDR3 nucleotide sequence: TGTGCCAGCAGCGAGGAAGGGATTACCATGAACACTGAAGCTTTCTTT. Translating gives CASSEEGITMNTEAFF.

The rearrangement uses TRBV19 and TRBJ1-4; D perhaps matches TRBD1 (6 bases). The ends were cut back, 5 bases at V and 4 bases at J, with 14 bases in the middle. Germline CDR1 is LNHDA and CDR2 is SQIVND (reference sequence). This CDR3 is built from 15 residues. The CDR3 DNA reads as TGTGCCAGTAGTCCCCGGACAGAGATTAATGAAAAACTGTTTTTT. This translates into CASSPRTEINEKLFF. Complete variable domain (other parts from reference TRBV19 and TRBJ1-4): DGGITQSPKYLFRKEGQNVTLSCEQNLNHDAMYWYRQDPGQGLRLIYYSQIVNDFQKGDIAEGYSVSREKKESFPLTVTSAQKNPTAFYLCASSPRTEINEKLFFGSGTQLSVL.

This sequence joins TRBV7-8 and TRBJ2-1; D not resolved. Germline V lookup: CDR1 SGHVS, CDR2 FQNEAQ. The CDR3 is 12 amino acids. V was pared by 5 bases and J by 5 bases, with 7 bases between. CDR3 region: CASSQAHNEQFF. Here the CDR3 DNA reads TGTGCCAGCAGCCAAGCACACAATGAGCAGTTCTTC.

The chain combines TRBV29-1 with TRBJ2-2; D not resolved. The CDR3 runs 13 residues. Germline CDR1 reads SQVTM; CDR2 reads ANQGSEA. V dropped 4 bases and J dropped 0 bases, with 6 bases sitting between them. The CDR3 sequence: CSVASPNTGELFF. The DNA of the CDR3 is TGCAGCGTTGCGTCCCCGAACACCGGGGAGCTGTTTTTT.

The chain has TRBV6-6 and TRBJ1-2, with 9 bases aligning to TRBD1. V shed 5 bases and J 8 bases; nucleotides not matched to a gene: 0. CDR1 is MNHNY and CDR2 is SVGAGI in the germline V gene (reference sequence). The CDR3 totals 11 residues. CDR3 nucleotide sequence: TGTGCCAGCAGTGGACAGGGGGGCTACACCTTC. Its protein product is CASSGQGGYTF.

The rearrangement joins TRBV28 to TRBJ2-6; tentatively, D is TRBD2 (6 bases). V was cut by 7 bases and J by 4 bases, with 20 bases left in between. The germline CDR1 and CDR2 sequences are MDHEN and SYDVKM. CDR3 length: 17 amino acids. The CDR3 coding sequence is TGTGCCAGCACACCCGGGACTGAACTGTTGGGGGCCAACGTCCTGACTTTC. Protein: CASTPGTELLGANVLTF.

As regards this clone: The same CDR3 also results from other DNA sequences found in this sample. This chain joins TRBV6-5 and TRBJ2-5; D possibly corresponds to TRBD2 (6 bases). Germline CDR1 MNHEY, CDR2 SVGAGI. The CDR3 is 14 amino acids. V was pared by 5 bases and J by 0 bases, with 10 bases between. CDR3 DNA sequence: TGTGCCAGCAGTCGCCGGGACTACCAAGAGACCCAGTACTTC. Protein: CASSRRDYQETQYF.

V is TRBV6-5 and J is TRBJ1-6, with D uncertain. The CDR3 is made up of 13 amino acids. From germline, CDR1 is MNHEY and CDR2 SVGAGI. V dropped 6 bases and J dropped 9 bases, with 12 bases sitting between them. DNA for the CDR3: TGTGCCAGCAGCCCTCTCAGCGGTTCACCCCTCCACTTT. Its translation: CASSPLSGSPLHF.

For this clone: At the DNA level, this CDR3 is encoded by other sequences in the same sample as well. This chain uses TRBV9 with TRBJ1-1; D ambiguous. V lost 4 bases, J lost 0 bases, and 7 bases lay in between. Looked up from germline, CDR1 is SGDLS and CDR2 is YYNGEE. The CDR3 extends over 13 amino acids. The DNA of the CDR3 is TGTGCCAGCAGCCCCATCATGAACACTGAAGCTTTCTTT. Translated: CASSPIMNTEAFF.

J is TRBJ2-7 and V is TRBV27, with D perhaps being TRBD1 or TRBD2 (5 bases each). The CDR3 length is 15 residues. V lost 2 bases and J lost 2, with 13 bases in between. CDR1 and CDR2 from the germline V gene are MNHEY and SMNVEV (reference sequence). The CDR3 region has the DNA TGTGCCAGCAGTTTAGAGGTTGGGGACCCCTACGAGCAGTACTTC. Amino acid sequence: CASSLEVGDPYEQYF.

Only one count was recorded for this clone. The chain joins TRBV27 to TRBJ1-2; D ambiguous. V was clipped by 0 bases and J by 8 bases, with 13 bases between them. CDR1 MNHEY and CDR2 SMNVEV come from the germline V gene (reference sequence). The CDR3 sequence is 14 residues long. CDR3 nucleotides: TGTGCCAGCAGTTTATCGGCAGGATCATTAGGCTACACCTTC. It is translated as CASSLSAGSLGYTF.

The chain is built from TRBV28 and TRBJ2-2, with 9 bases fitting TRBD2. V was pared by 5 bases and J by 3 bases, with 7 bases of the junction left unmatched. CDR1 is MDHEN, CDR2 SYDVKM, per germline. This CDR3 spans 16 amino acids. CDR3 region: CASSAPSGVDTGELFF. The CDR3 DNA is TGTGCCAGCAGTGCCCCTAGCGGGGTTGACACCGGGGAGCTGTTTTTT.

V usage is TRBV6-7 and J usage is TRBJ2-7, with no clear D. TRBV6-7 is treated as an ORF (open reading frame) with a function not yet certain. The CDR3 spans 18 residues. The V gene lost 0 bases and the J gene lost 6 bases, with 24 bases spanning the gap. The DNA for the CDR3 is TGTGCCAGCAGTTACTCGAAGGGTCGCCTTGGTGCTTATCCCGAGCAGTACTTC. It yields the protein CASSYSKGRLGAYPEQYF.

This clone was detected once. The chain couples TRBV28 to TRBJ2-7; 9 positions agree with TRBD2. The CDR3 extends over 17 amino acids. In germline, CDR1 is MDHEN, CDR2 SYDVKM. V was pared by 4 bases and J by 3 bases, with 13 bases of the junction left unmatched. The CDR3 reads CASSSRRLAGSLYEQYF. The DNA for the CDR3 is TGTGCCAGCAGTTCGCGCCGGCTAGCGGGGAGCCTCTACGAGCAGTACTTC.

The chain recombines TRBV7-2 with TRBJ1-4; 8 bases line up with TRBD1. The CDR3 sequence is 14 residues long. CDR1 is SGHTA, CDR2 FQGNSA, per germline. The J segment lost 8 bases and the V segment lost 1 base, leaving 3 bases of the junction unmatched. The CDR3 DNA follows: TGTGCCAGCAGCTTAGGACAGGGGCAAGAAAAACTGTTTTTT. Protein: CASSLGQGQEKLFF.

The table lists this clone with a few counts. This sequence joins TRBV20-1 and TRBJ1-1, with D uncertain. Germline loops: CDR1 DFQATT, CDR2 SNEGSKA (reference sequence). The V end lost 5 bases, the J end lost 4 bases, and 5 bases lay between the germline ends. The CDR3 totals 10 residues. The CDR3 sequence: CSAWSTEAFF. The CDR3 DNA reads TGCAGTGCTTGGAGCACTGAAGCTTTCTTT.

The chain joins TRBV14 to TRBJ1-2; a weak D match, TRBD1 (6 bases). This CDR3 contains 16 residues. Germline lookup yields CDR1 SGHDN and CDR2 FVKESK. Trimming removed 5 bases from V and 8 bases from J, with 24 bases in between. The CDR3 here is CASSDSGWGALGGYTF. The CDR3 DNA is TGTGCCAGCAGCGACTCAGGGTGGGGGGCCCTTGGAGGCTACACCTTC. Full variable domain (outside the CDR3, taken from reference TRBV14 and TRBJ1-2): EAGVTQFPSHSVIEKGQTVTLRCDPISGHDNLYWYRRVMGKEIKFLLHFVKESKQDESGMPNNRFLAERTGGTYSTLKVQPAELEDSGVYFCASSDSGWGALGGYTFGSGTRLTVV.

The count of this clone is one. The chain carries TRBV10-3 and TRBJ2-1, with D unclear. Trimming pared 3 bases from V and 8 bases from J, leaving 17 bases between. This CDR3 region has 15 residues. CDR1 is ENHRY, CDR2 SYGVKD, per germline. As DNA, the CDR3 is TGTGCCATCAGTGACCCCCGGACCACCGAGGATGAGCAGTTCTTC. This translates into CAISDPRTTEDEQFF.

The V and J genes are TRBV7-9 and TRBJ2-2; 9 bases match TRBD1. The V gene's germline CDR1 is SEHNR and CDR2 FQNEAQ (reference sequence). V gave up 4 bases and J gave up 6 bases; unmatched junction bases: 6. The CDR3 totals 15 residues. The CDR3 is CASSSRTGEAGELFF. CDR3 nucleotide sequence: TGTGCCAGCAGCTCTCGGACAGGGGAAGCCGGGGAGCTGTTTTTT.

V and J are TRBV5-6 and TRBJ2-7; D is unresolved. Germline CDR1 reads SGHDT; CDR2 reads YYEEEE. V lost 2 bases and J lost 5, with 11 bases in between. The CDR3 consists of 13 residues. DNA for the CDR3: TGTGCCAGCAGCTTTTGGGGTAGTAACGAGCAGTACTTC. This gives the protein CASSFWGSNEQYF.

The chain has TRBV27 and TRBJ1-4; 9 bases match TRBD1. The V and J ends lost 7 bases and 2 bases, in that order; junction bases with no gene match: 2. CDR1 and CDR2 from the germline V gene are MNHEY and SMNVEV (reference sequence). The CDR3 is made up of 14 amino acids. DNA of the CDR3: TGTGCCAGCACGGGGACAGGGACTAATGAAAAACTGTTTTTT. It specifies CASTGTGTNEKLFF.

The chain joins TRBV28 to TRBJ2-1, with D perhaps matching TRBD1 (6 bases). Germline V gene data show CDR1 as MDHEN and CDR2 as SYDVKM. The V end lost 1 base, the J end lost 0 bases, and 10 bases lay between the germline ends. This CDR3 has 16 amino acids. The CDR3 DNA reads TGTGCCAGCAGTTTATATACAGGGAGCTCCTACAATGAGCAGTTCTTC. It yields the protein CASSLYTGSSYNEQFF.

Concerning this clone itself: This sample also contains other DNA sequences that code for the same CDR3. The rearrangement links TRBV6-5 to TRBJ2-1, with D hard to call. Germline V lookup: CDR1 MNHEY, CDR2 SVGAGI. Deletions cut 2 bases from V and 7 bases from J, with 6 bases between. The CDR3 has 12 amino acids. The CDR3 loop is CASSYQDNEQFF. CDR3 DNA sequence: TGTGCCAGCAGTTACCAGGATAATGAGCAGTTCTTC.

About this clone: Other DNA sequences from this sample encode an identical CDR3 as well. This chain connects TRBV11-2 to TRBJ2-7; D is uncertain. CDR1 is SGHAT and CDR2 is FQNNGV in the germline V gene. This CDR3 region has 12 residues. V lost 1 base, J lost 6 bases, and 7 bases lay in between. CDR3 nucleotides: TGTGCCAGCAGCTTAGGGCTGGCCGAGCAGTACTTC. As protein: CASSLGLAEQYF.

A single count supports this clone. V and J are TRBV7-6 and TRBJ2-5; TRBD1 might be the D (6 bases). Germline CDR1 reads SGHVS; CDR2 reads FNYEAQ. V gave up 1 base and J gave up 5 bases, with 11 bases separating them. The CDR3 has 14 amino acids. CDR3 sequence (DNA): TGTGCCAGCAGCTTAGACAGGGCCCGGGAGACCCAGTACTTC. This codes for CASSLDRARETQYF.

The rearrangement joins TRBV7-6 to TRBJ2-7; tentative D call: TRBD1 (7 bases). Germline V lookup: CDR1 SGHVS, CDR2 FNYEAQ. This CDR3 is built from 16 residues. The V and J ends lost 5 bases and 4 bases respectively, with 21 bases between them. Here the CDR3 reads CASSPGAGTAIYEQYF. In DNA, the CDR3 is TGTGCCAGCAGCCCCGGGGCGGGGACAGCAATTTACGAGCAGTACTTC.

The chain links TRBV6-5 to TRBJ2-2, with D unclear. CDR3 length: 16 residues. The germline gives CDR1 MNHEY, CDR2 SVGAGI. V was shortened by 4 bases and J by 4 bases, with 16 bases between the two germline ends. DNA of the CDR3: TGTGCCAGCAGTTCCCGGGCCTCCGTCGCCACCGGGGAGCTGTTTTTT. Translating gives CASSSRASVATGELFF.